Each of the 18 T cell receptor beta chains below was sequenced from the same sample in a study of T cells after yellow fever vaccination. TCRdb re-derived calls from the 5' RACE reads in MiXCR, one entry per CDR3 protein. The table shows around 310,000 distinct CDR3 sequences, with around 3.9% occurring only once. The material was PBMCs, obtained 5 days after the yellow fever booster vaccination. These receptors were collected from a man younger than 35 who received the YFV17D yellow fever vaccine.

The chain is built from TRBV7-2 and TRBJ1-1, with D perhaps TRBD1 (5 bases). The CDR3 length is 12 residues. The V end was cut by 3 bases, the J end by 8 bases, with 10 bases between. Germline CDR1 is SGHTA and CDR2 is FQGNSA. The CDR3 DNA reads as TGTGCCAGCAGCTTTCCCACAGGCGAAGCTTTCTTT. Protein product: CASSFPTGEAFF.

This clonotype was observed a few times. This chain joins TRBV28 and TRBJ2-2; TRBD1 matches 9 bases. CDR1 is MDHEN, CDR2 SYDVKM, per germline. There are 15 residues in the CDR3. The J segment lost 6 bases and the V segment lost 4 bases, leaving 6 bases of the junction unmatched. The CDR3 spells CASSWGTGSAGELFF. The CDR3, as DNA: TGTGCCAGCAGTTGGGGGACAGGGTCCGCCGGGGAGCTGTTTTTT.

The table lists this clonotype with many counts. This chain links TRBV7-3 with TRBJ2-7; TRBD1 matches at 11 bases. Germline V gene sequence: CDR1 SGHTA, CDR2 FQGTGA. The CDR3 is 14 amino acids. V shed 5 bases, J shed 3 bases, and the junction held 3 bases outside the gene matches. The CDR3 protein is CASSTGTGGYEQYF. The CDR3 bases are TGTGCCAGCAGCACCGGGACAGGGGGCTACGAGCAGTACTTC.

This clonotype came up a few times. The chain combines TRBV6-2 or TRBV6-3 with TRBJ2-3; TRBD2 matches at 9 bases. CDR1 MNHEY and CDR2 SVGEGT come from the germline V gene. The V segment lost 6 bases and the J segment 5 bases; nucleotides outside the gene matches: 12. The CDR3 is 16 amino acids. CDR3 residues: CASRPTAGGPVDTQYF. For the CDR3, the DNA is TGTGCCAGCAGGCCAACGGCGGGGGGGCCTGTAGATACGCAGTATTTT.

Remarks on this clonotype: It may be a read error: a sequence one base away is much more abundant. The genes are TRBV4-1 and TRBJ2-7; 7 bases fit TRBD1. This CDR3 has 15 residues. With 5 bases clipped from V and 3 bases from J, the junction kept 10 bases outside the gene matches. Germline assignment: CDR1 MGHRA and CDR2 YSYEKL. The CDR3 nucleotides are TGCGCCAGCAGCGAGGGGACAGTGACAAACTACGAGCAGTACTTC. It yields the protein CASSEGTVTNYEQYF.

The chain couples TRBV4-2 to TRBJ1-4, with 7 bases that match TRBD1. The CDR3 contains 16 residues. The ends lost 3 bases at V and 3 bases at J; junction bases unmatched: 7. The germline gives CDR1 LGHNA, CDR2 YNFKEQ. Here the CDR3 reads CASSHFSGQPNEKLFF. As DNA, the CDR3 is TGTGCCAGCAGCCATTTTTCGGGACAGCCTAATGAAAAACTGTTTTTT.

The chain employs TRBV9 and TRBJ2-2; no clear D. The CDR3 consists of 14 residues. V gave up 4 bases and J gave up 1 base, with 8 bases separating them. Germline CDR1 reads SGDLS; CDR2 reads YYNGEE. The CDR3 loop reads CASSSPLNTGELFF. The CDR3 nucleotides read TGTGCCAGCAGCTCTCCATTGAACACCGGGGAGCTGTTTTTT.

V and J are TRBV7-9 and TRBJ1-1; 9 bases map to TRBD1. CDR1 is SEHNR and CDR2 is FQNEAQ in the germline V gene (reference sequence). This CDR3 is built from 15 residues. After removal of 5 bases from V and 1 base from J, the junction contained 5 bases not matched to a gene. The CDR3 DNA reads TGTGCCAGCAGCACCCTGGACAGGGGGAACACTGAAGCTTTCTTT. This codes for CASSTLDRGNTEAFF.

This chain uses TRBV18 with TRBJ1-4; 8 nucleotides agree with TRBD1. Trimming cost V 3 bases and J 13 bases; bases outside gene matches: 13. The germline V gene has CDR1 KGHSH and CDR2 LQKENI. The CDR3 has 15 amino acids. CDR3 in amino acids: CASSPDSTGTGGLFF. CDR3 sequence (DNA): TGTGCCAGCTCACCCGACTCGACAGGGACAGGCGGACTGTTTTTT.

The rearrangement joins TRBV18 to TRBJ2-2, with a weak D call TRBD2 (6 bases). Trimming pared 6 bases from V and 5 bases from J, leaving 19 bases between. The germline V gene encodes CDR1 KGHSH and CDR2 LQKENI. The CDR3 is 16 residues long. The chain's CDR3 is CASSPREAGRTGELFF. The CDR3 DNA sequence: TGTGCCAGCTCCCCCAGGGAGGCAGGTCGGACCGGGGAGCTGTTTTTT.

This clonotype was counted only a few times. This chain links TRBV6-2 or TRBV6-3 with TRBJ1-4, with D possibly being TRBD1 (6 bases). The CDR3 has 17 amino acids. Germline V gene data show CDR1 as MNHEY and CDR2 as SVGEGT. V was cut by 4 bases and J by 0 bases, with 15 bases left in between. In nucleotides, the CDR3 is TGTGCCAGCAGTTCGCCTTCCAGGGGAGCAACTAATGAAAAACTGTTTTTT. It translates to CASSSPSRGATNEKLFF.

In its sample, this clonotype was seen a few times. A much larger clone differs from this one at a single base, so this may be a read error. This chain uses TRBV3-2 with TRBJ2-3; the table's D call, TRBD1, was not checked against the DNA. TRBV3-2 is noted as a pseudogene. The CDR3 is 17 amino acids. CDR3 residues: CASSQHLGTGGAYTQYF. The CDR3 region has the DNA TGTGCCAGCAGCCAACACCTCGGGACAGGGGGAGCCTATACGCAGTATTTT.

J is TRBJ2-7 and V is TRBV4-1, with D maybe TRBD2 (6 bases). Trimming cost V 3 bases and J 5 bases, with 17 bases left between them. The length of the CDR3 is 15 residues. From germline, CDR1 is MGHRA and CDR2 YSYEKL. CDR3 amino acids: CASSHSPTGRHEQYV. CDR3 nucleotide sequence: TGCGCCAGCAGCCACTCTCCCACCGGGAGACACGAGCAGTACGTC.

The rearrangement uses TRBV7-9 and TRBJ2-4; 7 nucleotides line up with TRBD2. The CDR3 sequence is 16 residues long. Trimming cost V 3 bases and J 0 bases; bases outside gene matches: 5. Looked up from germline, CDR1 is SEHNR and CDR2 is FQNEAQ (reference sequence). CDR3 in DNA: TGTGCCAGCAGCTTGTCTAGCGGAGTAGCCAAAAACATTCAGTACTTC. Translation: CASSLSSGVAKNIQYF.

The chain couples TRBV5-6 to TRBJ1-1; no clear D gene. The V and J ends lost 2 bases and 4 bases respectively, with 24 bases between them. The CDR3 is 18 amino acids. The germline V gene encodes CDR1 SGHDT and CDR2 YYEEEE. The CDR3 loop reads CASSFTGGSVGMSTEAFF. In DNA form, the CDR3 reads TGTGCCAGCAGCTTCACCGGTGGATCGGTGGGGATGAGCACTGAAGCTTTCTTT.

The V gene is TRBV25-1, the J gene TRBJ2-7; TRBD1 aligns across 7 bases. This CDR3 region has 14 residues. Germline trimming cut 3 bases from V and 3 bases from J; bases unmatched to any gene: 5. Germline V gene sequence: CDR1 MGHDK, CDR2 SYGVNS. CDR3: CASSDVTGIYEQYF. CDR3 coding DNA: TGTGCCAGCAGTGACGTGACAGGGATCTACGAGCAGTACTTC.

This clonotype was recorded many times. The gene calls are TRBV6-2 or TRBV6-3 and TRBJ1-2; D not certain. In germline, CDR1 is MNHEY, CDR2 SVGEGT. Deletions cut 5 bases from V and 7 bases from J, with 14 bases between. CDR3 length: 13 amino acids. The CDR3 here is CASSEQRLFGYTF. The CDR3 DNA is TGTGCCAGCAGTGAACAGCGATTGTTTGGCTACACCTTC.

The CDR3 DNA follows: TGTGCCAGCAGCTTAGCCCCGGGACACCAACATGAAGCTTTCTTT. It codes for CASSLAPGHQHEAFF. The chain joins TRBV11-2 to TRBJ1-1; a weak D match, TRBD1 (6 bases). The CDR3 length is 15 residues. Germline assignment: CDR1 SGHAT and CDR2 FQNNGV. The V end was cut by 1 base, the J end by 7 bases, with 16 bases between.